This record covers a single TCR beta chain. The V end was cut by 2 bases, the J end by 4 bases, with 6 bases between. There are 12 residues in the CDR3. Germline-derived CDR1 and CDR2 are ENHRY and SYGVKD. The record originates from a study of blood T cell repertoires in COVID-19. In the study overall: The United States, Italy and Spain provided the acute and convalescent COVID-19 samples. Sample material is recorded as cDNA or gDNA derived from T cells, B-cell-depleted T cells, or PBMCs.

Authors' methods: Reference gene primer amplification gave nucleated cell count estimates. Sequencing used immunoSEQ multiplex PCR; TCRdb keeps in-frame clones, though not all of them. D and trimming come from the DNA, and the V and J calls and clone size come from that table. In the table there are approximately 110,000 clones, over 65% of which are singletons. The V and J genes are TRBV10-3 and TRBJ2-7, with D uncertain. This clonotype was sampled from a woman aged 60 to 75 with acute or convalescent COVID-19. Specimen: peripheral blood. The CDR3 reads CAISEVAYEQYF. CDR3 nucleotide sequence: TGTGCCATCAGTGAGGTGGCTTACGAGCAGTACTTC.